Listed below are T cell receptor beta chains from one sample, sequenced in a study of CD8+CD57+ T cells in acquired aplastic anemia. TCRdb processed the reads anew with MiXCR; each CDR3 protein has one entry. The sample consists of approximately 170,000 distinct CDR3 sequences, 40% to 55% of them appearing once. What was sequenced was sorted CD4+, CD8+, or CD8+CD57+ T cells (not recorded which) from PBMCs. The receptors stem from a human donor with aplastic anemia. CDR3s include the opening cysteine and the closing phenylalanine or tryptophan. Each record gives: V gene, CDR3 length, J gene, CDR3 protein.

>TRBV18|15|TRBJ1-6
CASSPAGTGASPLHF
>TRBV19|13|TRBJ1-2
CASSIESGTGYTF
>TRBV4-3|14|TRBJ1-2
CASSHSDRTYGYTF
>TRBV20-1|16|TRBJ1-3
CSARVGRVVSLNTIYF
>TRBV2|12|TRBJ2-3
CASRVAGDTQYF
>TRBV19|15|TRBJ1-2
CASSLGQGARVGYTF
>TRBV7-2|14|TRBJ2-7
CASSTGQGAGEQYF
>TRBV5-1|11|TRBJ2-7
CASSLVGEQYF
>TRBV7-9|18|TRBJ2-7
CASSPPGGRLAGRNEQYF
>TRBV7-2|13|TRBJ2-2
CASSRPIAGELFF
>TRBV24-1|14|TRBJ1-1
CATKPGTVNTEAFF
>TRBV6-2/TRBV6-3|15|TRBJ1-1
CASRARGGARTEAFF
>TRBV5-6|15|TRBJ2-7
CASSLAGQGAYEQYF
>TRBV19|13|TRBJ2-1
CAVSQGAFDEQFF
>TRBV20-1|15|TRBJ2-1
CSARVRRVKYNEQFF
>TRBV6-1|15|TRBJ1-1
CASREAQGTNTEAFF
>TRBV6-1|12|TRBJ1-1
CATSEGNTEAFF
>TRBV11-1|18|TRBJ1-3
CASTPGTGRVKNGNTIYF
>TRBV12-3/TRBV12-4|14|TRBJ2-7
CASSATGVPYEQYF
>TRBV29-1|13|TRBJ2-1
CSVKTTGDHEQFF
>TRBV12-3/TRBV12-4|13|TRBJ1-1
CASSFGQNTEAFF
>TRBV15|18|TRBJ2-1
CATSSYSLVGGRGNEQFF
>TRBV5-4|14|TRBJ1-1
CASSLGGATTEAFF
>TRBV12-3/TRBV12-4|15|TRBJ2-7
CASSSSGGRSYEQYF
>TRBV19|8|TRBJ1-1
CASTEAFF
>TRBV10-3|11|TRBJ1-3
CVIGSGNTIYF
>TRBV7-7|18|TRBJ2-6
CASSLETRQGVGANVLTF
>TRBV2|12|TRBJ2-7
CASGLVTYEQYF
>TRBV10-3|13|TRBJ1-5
CAISDSGRQPQHF
>TRBV12-3/TRBV12-4|15|TRBJ1-3
CASSLVGTGANTIYF
>TRBV5-4|14|TRBJ1-1
CASRLRDLSTEAFF
>TRBV15|15|TRBJ1-5
CATRRGRQSNQPQHF
>TRBV7-3|14|NA
CASSPTGGGETQYF
>TRBV2|14|TRBJ2-5
CASRKQGGQETQYF
>TRBV24-1|15|TRBJ2-3
CATSERSFGTDTQYF
>TRBV5-1|15|TRBJ2-3
CASSSRAGGSDTQYF
>TRBV24-1|14|TRBJ2-3
CATSDQGSTDTQYF
>TRBV6-1|13|TRBJ1-2
CAIRPTGTAGCTF
>TRBV7-3|16|TRBJ1-2
CASSQDGRGDNYGYTF
>TRBV9|9|TRBJ1-1
CASSRDGFF